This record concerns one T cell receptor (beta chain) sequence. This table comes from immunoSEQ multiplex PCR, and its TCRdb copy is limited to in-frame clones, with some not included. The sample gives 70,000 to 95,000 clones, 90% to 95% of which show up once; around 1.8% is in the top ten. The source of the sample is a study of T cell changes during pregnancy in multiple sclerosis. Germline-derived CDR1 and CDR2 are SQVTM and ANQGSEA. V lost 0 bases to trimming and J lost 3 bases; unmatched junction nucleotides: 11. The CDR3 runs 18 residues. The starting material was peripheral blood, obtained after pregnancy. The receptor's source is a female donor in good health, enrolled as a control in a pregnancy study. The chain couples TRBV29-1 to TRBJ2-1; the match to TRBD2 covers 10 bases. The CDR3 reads CSVEDALAGEGGYNEQFF. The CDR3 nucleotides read TGCAGCGTTGAAGACGCTCTAGCGGGAGAGGGAGGCTACAATGAGCAGTTCTTC.